These 15 T cell receptor beta chains originate from one sample sequenced in a study of blood T cell repertoires in COVID-19. The repertoire was sequenced with immunoSEQ multiplex PCR; TCRdb's copy has only in-frame clones and lacks some. The sample consists of about 200,000 clones, around 80% of them appearing once. The sample was peripheral blood. Source of these receptors: a woman between 65 and 79 years old with acute or convalescent COVID-19.

The rearrangement uses TRBV19 and TRBJ2-2, with 7 positions matching TRBD1. J was trimmed by 6 bases and V by 0 bases; bases with no gene match: 4. CDR1 is LNHDA and CDR2 is SQIVND in the germline V gene (reference sequence). The CDR3 has 15 amino acids. The CDR3 protein is CASSIDRGKAGELFF. The CDR3 DNA reads as TGTGCCAGTAGTATAGACAGGGGGAAGGCCGGGGAGCTGTTTTTT. Full variable domain (remainder filled in from reference TRBV19 and TRBJ2-2): DGGITQSPKYLFRKEGQNVTLSCEQNLNHDAMYWYRQDPGQGLRLIYYSQIVNDFQKGDIAEGYSVSREKKESFPLTVTSAQKNPTAFYLCASSIDRGKAGELFFGEGSRLTVL.

The rearrangement links TRBV18 to TRBJ2-7, with TRBD1 matching over 7 bases. The ends lost 3 bases at V and 2 bases at J; junction bases unmatched: 7. CDR3 size: 15 residues. Germline assignment: CDR1 KGHSH and CDR2 LQKENI. CDR3: CASSPRTGVAYEQYF. The CDR3 DNA reads as TGTGCCAGCTCACCTAGGACAGGAGTAGCCTACGAGCAGTACTTC. The entire variable domain, with the rest obtained from reference TRBV18 and TRBJ2-7, is as follows: NAGVMQNPRHLVRRRGQEARLRCSPMKGHSHVYWYRQLPEEGLKFMVYLQKENIIDESGMPKERFSAEFPKEGPSILRIQQVVRGDSAAYFCASSPRTGVAYEQYFGPGTRLTVT.

The sample holds one count of this clone. The chain links TRBV6-6 to TRBJ2-2; 15 bases fit TRBD2. Germline V gene data show CDR1 as MNHNY and CDR2 as SVGAGI (reference sequence). CDR3 length equals 19 residues. V lost 5 bases, J lost 5 bases, and 12 bases stayed unmatched. CDR3 bases: TGTGCCAGCAGTCGCCCCACGGGACTAGCGGGAGGTGGGACCGGGGAGCTGTTTTTT. The encoded protein is CASSRPTGLAGGGTGELFF.

V is TRBV5-1 and J is TRBJ1-2; perhaps TRBD1 as D (5 bases). Germline V gene data show CDR1 as SGHRS and CDR2 as YFSETQ. The CDR3 consists of 14 residues. Trimming removed 4 bases at V and 4 bases at J, with 14 bases between. CDR3 coding DNA: TGCGCCAGCAGCCAGTCTCAGGGCTTCTATGGCTACACCTTC. This codes for CASSQSQGFYGYTF.

The chain recombines TRBV4-2 with TRBJ1-6, with D uncertain. Germline loops: CDR1 LGHNA, CDR2 YNFKEQ. The CDR3 contains 18 residues. Between the trimmed V and J ends, which lost 2 bases and 0 bases, there was a span of 14 bases. CDR3 in amino acids: CASSQFGTGDSYNSPLHF. CDR3 DNA sequence: TGTGCCAGCAGCCAATTTGGTACCGGGGACTCCTATAATTCACCCCTCCACTTT.

V usage is TRBV13 and J usage is TRBJ2-7; perhaps TRBD2 as D (6 bases). V lost 1 base and J lost 0, with 10 bases in between. The CDR3 contains 15 residues. The germline gives CDR1 PRHDT, CDR2 FYEKMQ (reference sequence). CDR3 residues: CASSLVAGGSYEQYF. CDR3 coding DNA: TGTGCCAGCAGCTTAGTGGCCGGGGGCTCCTACGAGCAGTACTTC. The full variable domain, rest sourced from reference TRBV13 and TRBJ2-7, is AAGVIQSPRHLIKEKRETATLKCYPIPRHDTVYWYQQGPGQDPQFLISFYEKMQSDKGSIPDRFSAQQFSDYHSELNMSSLELGDSALYFCASSLVAGGSYEQYFGPGTRLTVT.

This clone was seen only once. V usage is TRBV28 and J usage is TRBJ1-6, with 9 nucleotides matching TRBD1. The CDR3 is 15 residues long. Trimming at V came to 5 bases and at J to 6 bases, leaving 5 bases not matched to a gene. The germline gives CDR1 MDHEN, CDR2 SYDVKM. CDR3 sequence reads: CASSPYRGRNSPLHF. The CDR3 DNA follows: TGTGCCAGCAGTCCATACAGGGGGCGTAATTCACCCCTCCACTTT.

The rearrangement links TRBV11-3 to TRBJ2-1; 7 bases agree with TRBD1. This CDR3 region has 15 residues. V was pared by 2 bases and J by 4 bases, with 5 bases of the junction left unmatched. Per the germline V gene, CDR1 is SGHNT and CDR2 is YENEEA. The CDR3 bases are TGTGCCAGCAGCTTAAGGCCAGGGGGTTACAATGAGCAGTTCTTC. This codes for CASSLRPGGYNEQFF.

This clone was seen a single time. CDR3 amino acids: CASTFLPNTEAFF. CDR3 nucleotides: TGTGCCAGCACCTTCCTCCCCAACACTGAAGCTTTCTTT. The rearrangement links TRBV5-5 to TRBJ1-1; D call uncertain. This CDR3 spans 13 amino acids. CDR1 SGHKS and CDR2 YYEKEE come from the germline V gene (reference sequence). The V and J ends lost 6 bases and 2 bases respectively, with 11 bases between them.

The gene calls are TRBV27 and TRBJ2-3, with a weak D call TRBD1 (6 bases). V was shortened by 0 bases and J by 2 bases, with 9 bases between the two germline ends. The CDR3 loop spans 15 amino acids. Germline V gene sequence: CDR1 MNHEY, CDR2 SMNVEV (reference sequence). The CDR3: CASSLSTGHTDTQYF. The CDR3 nucleotides are TGTGCCAGCAGTTTATCGACAGGTCACACAGATACGCAGTATTTT.

CDR3 DNA: TGTGCCAGCTCACCATCCATTTATCAGCCCCAGCATTTT. This encodes CASSPSIYQPQHF. The rearrangement links TRBV18 to TRBJ1-5; D is unresolved. CDR3 length: 13 amino acids. Trimming removed 2 bases at V and 5 bases at J, with 7 bases between. Per the germline V gene, CDR1 is KGHSH and CDR2 is LQKENI.

The chain couples TRBV27 to TRBJ2-1; 11 bases are shared with TRBD2. The CDR3 covers 16 residues. Germline V lookup: CDR1 MNHEY, CDR2 SMNVEV (reference sequence). J was trimmed by 4 bases and V by 2 bases; bases with no gene match: 4. The CDR3 loop reads CASSLRGLAAYNEQFF. In nucleotides, the CDR3 is TGTGCCAGCAGTTTACGGGGACTAGCGGCATACAATGAGCAGTTCTTC.

In its sample, this clone was seen once. The chain recombines TRBV24-1 with TRBJ1-1; unclear D gene. V shed 9 bases and J shed 1 base, with 11 bases lying between them. This CDR3 is built from 13 residues. From germline, CDR1 is KGHDR and CDR2 SFDVKD. The CDR3 region is CATRREGNTEAFF. The CDR3 DNA reads as TGTGCCACCCGGCGGGAGGGGAACACTGAAGCTTTCTTT.

The chain couples TRBV7-2 to TRBJ2-2; 8 bases fit TRBD2. The V and J ends lost 7 bases and 7 bases, in that order; junction bases with no gene match: 14. The germline CDR1 and CDR2 sequences are SGHTA and FQGNSA. The CDR3 contains 16 residues. CDR3 DNA sequence: TGTGCCAGCAATAGCGGGGACGACGGAGGAGGCGGGGAGCTGTTTTTT. Translating gives CASNSGDDGGGGELFF.

This clone has just a few counts. The gene calls are TRBV5-1 and TRBJ1-6, with a tentative D call TRBD1 (6 bases). The CDR3 is 15 amino acids. Trimming took off 0 bases at V and 8 bases at J, with 12 bases between the two ends. CDR1 SGHRS and CDR2 YFSETQ come from the germline V gene. The CDR3 loop is CASSLDRAWDSPLHF. The CDR3 DNA reads as TGCGCCAGCAGCTTGGACAGGGCGTGGGATTCACCCCTCCACTTT.